These 24 T cell receptor beta chains were all obtained from the same sample, sequenced in a study of T cells after yellow fever vaccination. MiXCR was run by TCRdb on the 5' RACE reads, yielding one entry per CDR3 protein. This table holds roughly 310,000 distinct CDR3 sequences, approximately 9% found once. The sample in question was PBMCs, obtained on the day of the first yellow fever vaccination. These receptors were collected from a man aged 18-30 years who received the YFV17D yellow fever vaccine.

V gene TRBV4-1 combines with J gene TRBJ1-5, with D maybe TRBD1 (5 bases). CDR3 size: 17 residues. Germline V gene lookup returns CDR1 MGHRA and CDR2 YSYEKL. The germline V and J ends were trimmed by 3 bases and 0 bases, with 15 bases remaining between them. The CDR3 is CASSQLGVPYSNQPQHF. In DNA form, the CDR3 reads TGCGCCAGCAGCCAGCTAGGGGTCCCTTATAGCAATCAGCCCCAGCATTTT.

This clonotype has at least ten counts. The chain recombines TRBV5-6 with TRBJ2-5, with 8 positions matching TRBD1. The CDR3 covers 15 residues. Germline V gene data show CDR1 as SGHDT and CDR2 as YYEEEE. Trimming cost V 1 base and J 3 bases; bases outside gene matches: 5. Here the CDR3 reads CASSLPRTGKETQYF. The CDR3 bases are TGTGCCAGCAGCTTGCCCAGGACAGGGAAAGAGACCCAGTACTTC.

This clonotype was recorded at least ten times. The chain combines TRBV20-1 with TRBJ1-1, with D maybe TRBD1 (6 bases). Germline assignment: CDR1 DFQATT and CDR2 SNEGSKA (reference sequence). The CDR3 runs 13 residues. The CDR3 coding sequence is TGCGGCCGGTGGGGACATTTGAACACTGAAGCTTTCTTT. It is translated as CGRWGHLNTEAFF.

As concerns this clonotype: It is likely a read error, because the conserved phenylalanine at the end of the CDR3 is missing. The chain is built from TRBV29-1 and TRBJ2-2; TRBD1 is a possible D gene (5 bases). CDR1 is SQVTM and CDR2 is ANQGSEA in the germline V gene. The CDR3 sequence is 14 residues long. V lost 3 bases and J lost 1, with 9 bases in between. The CDR3 region is CSVDRGLNTGELFS. The CDR3 nucleotides read TGCAGCGTTGATAGGGGTTTGAACACCGGGGAGCTGTTTTCT.

This sequence joins TRBV5-6 and TRBJ1-5; 9 bases agree with TRBD1. V dropped 4 bases and J dropped 6; count of bases not matched to a gene: 8. The CDR3 consists of 15 residues. Germline-derived CDR1 and CDR2 are SGHDT and YYEEEE. Here the CDR3 reads CASSGGQGVPQPQHF. In nucleotides, the CDR3 is TGTGCCAGCAGCGGGGGACAGGGAGTCCCTCAGCCCCAGCATTTT.

The CDR3: CASSAAGAHNQPQHF. The DNA for the CDR3 is TGTGCCAGCAGCGCGGCCGGGGCCCACAATCAGCCCCAGCATTTT. The chain couples TRBV14 to TRBJ1-5, with D maybe TRBD1 (5 bases). Trimming shortened V by 5 bases and J by 3 bases, and 14 bases separated the two germline ends. Germline CDR1 reads SGHDN; CDR2 reads FVKESK. This CDR3 region has 15 residues.

This clonotype appeared many times. The V gene is TRBV6-1, the J gene TRBJ2-1, with TRBD2 matching 11 bases. The CDR3 is 15 residues long. With 7 bases clipped from V and 2 bases from J, the junction kept 4 bases outside the gene matches. The V gene's germline CDR1 is MNHNS and CDR2 SASEGT. In nucleotides, the CDR3 is TGTGCCAGCAAATCTAGCGGGGGGACCTACAATGAGCAGTTCTTC. Its translation: CASKSSGGTYNEQFF.

This clonotype showed up just a few times. The rearrangement links TRBV7-2 to TRBJ2-7; 7 bases agree with TRBD2. The CDR3 consists of 12 residues. Germline trimming cut 7 bases from V and 5 bases from J; bases unmatched to any gene: 5. CDR1 is SGHTA, CDR2 FQGNSA, per germline. CDR3 DNA: TGTGCCAGCACCCACGCGGGGGACGAGCAGTACGTC. It is translated as CASTHAGDEQYV.

The chain couples TRBV18 to TRBJ2-6, with a tentative D call TRBD1 (6 bases). With 4 bases removed from V and 0 bases from J, the gap between germline ends came to 13 bases. Germline V CDR1 and CDR2: KGHSH, LQKENI. The CDR3 is 17 residues long. The CDR3 bases are TGTGCCAGCTCACTAGGGGAGACAGGCTCTGGGGCCAACGTCCTGACTTTC. Its translation is CASSLGETGSGANVLTF.

The gene calls are TRBV20-1 and TRBJ2-2; D might be TRBD1 or TRBD2, each matching 6 bases. The CDR3 contains 14 residues. Trimming took 3 bases from V and 4 from J, leaving 12 bases between them. Germline CDR1 DFQATT, CDR2 SNEGSKA (reference sequence). Here the CDR3 DNA reads TGCAGTGCTAGTCGAGGGGGGCGCACCGGGGAGCTGTTTTTT. This gives the protein CSASRGGRTGELFF.

This clonotype was recorded at least ten times. The chain couples TRBV9 to TRBJ1-1; D remains ambiguous. V was clipped by 0 bases and J by 3 bases, with 3 bases between them. Germline V gene lookup returns CDR1 SGDLS and CDR2 YYNGEE. The CDR3 runs to 12 residues. CDR3 bases: TGTGCCAGCAGCGTAGGGGACACTGAAGCTTTCTTT. As protein: CASSVGDTEAFF.

In its sample, this clonotype was seen a few times. The chain links TRBV20-1 to TRBJ2-5; a possible D gene is TRBD2 (5 bases). The germline V and J ends were trimmed by 3 bases and 1 base, with 27 bases remaining between them. The CDR3 runs 19 residues. In germline, CDR1 is DFQATT, CDR2 SNEGSKA (reference sequence). CDR3 sequence (DNA): TGCAGTGCTAGTCCCCTGGGATCGAGCGGATTAACACTCCAAGAGACCCAGTACTTC. It encodes CSASPLGSSGLTLQETQYF.

This rearrangement joins TRBV4-1 to TRBJ2-1, with D tentatively TRBD1 (5 bases). Germline lookup yields CDR1 MGHRA and CDR2 YSYEKL. This CDR3 has 16 amino acids. Trimming stripped 6 bases from V and 8 bases from J, with 23 bases between. The CDR3 protein is CASSRSGQGWVYEQFF. The CDR3 nucleotides read TGCGCCAGCAGTCGAAGTGGGCAGGGTTGGGTCTATGAGCAGTTCTTC.

This clonotype was observed at least ten times. The chain's CDR3 is CASSLTGVGEQYV. The CDR3 DNA sequence: TGTGCCAGCAGTTTAACAGGGGTCGGCGAGCAGTACGTC. The rearrangement joins TRBV12-3 or TRBV12-4 to TRBJ2-7; 7 bases are shared with TRBD1. This CDR3 is built from 13 residues. V gave up 2 bases and J gave up 6 bases; unmatched junction bases: 4.

This chain connects TRBV7-9 to TRBJ1-2; D uncertain. V was pared by 4 bases and J by 4 bases, with 16 bases between. Germline V gene data show CDR1 as SEHNR and CDR2 as FQNEAQ (reference sequence). This CDR3 has 15 amino acids. The chain's CDR3 is CASSSPQPGLYGYTF. The CDR3 coding sequence is TGTGCCAGCAGCTCCCCGCAGCCGGGCCTCTATGGCTACACCTTC.

This clonotype has a count of ten or more. The V and J genes are TRBV5-1 and TRBJ2-7, with D perhaps TRBD2 (7 bases). Germline assignment: CDR1 SGHRS and CDR2 YFSETQ. The CDR3 is made up of 16 amino acids. V dropped 0 bases and J dropped 0 bases, with 13 bases sitting between them. The CDR3 DNA reads as TGCGCCAGCAGCTTGGTGGCGGGGGCCACCTCCTACGAGCAGTACGTC. It is translated as CASSLVAGATSYEQYV.

This clonotype was observed at least ten times. The genes are TRBV5-1 and TRBJ1-4, with a weak D call TRBD1 (5 bases). Trimming removed 4 bases at V and 6 bases at J, with 19 bases between. Germline V gene data show CDR1 as SGHRS and CDR2 as YFSETQ. The CDR3 has 16 amino acids. The chain's CDR3 is CASSLTPPTDHEKLFF. The CDR3 DNA follows: TGCGCCAGCAGCCTAACCCCGCCGACAGATCATGAAAAACTGTTTTTT. Filled out from reference TRBV5-1 and TRBJ1-4, the complete variable domain reads KAGVTQTPRYLIKTRGQQVTLSCSPISGHRSVSWYQQTPGQGLQFLFEYFSETQRNKGNFPGRFSGRQFSNSRSEMNVSTLELGDSALYLCASSLTPPTDHEKLFFGSGTQLSVL.

The chain couples TRBV20-1 to TRBJ1-4; no reliable D call. From germline, CDR1 is DFQATT and CDR2 SNEGSKA (reference sequence). Trimming stripped 0 bases from V and 5 bases from J, with 10 bases between. This CDR3 is built from 14 residues. CDR3 in DNA: TGCAGTGCTAGAGACCGTCGGAAGAATGAAAAACTGTTTTTT. Amino acids: CSARDRRKNEKLFF.

In this sample, this clonotype turned up many times. The V gene is TRBV12-3 or TRBV12-4, the J gene TRBJ2-5; no clear D. Trimming took 7 bases from V and 3 from J, leaving 15 bases between them. The CDR3 covers 14 residues. CDR3 nucleotide sequence: TGTGCCAGCAACCGCGGCAGCCCAGAAGAGACCCAGTACTTC. Amino acid sequence: CASNRGSPEETQYF.

This rearrangement joins TRBV5-6 to TRBJ1-6, with a weak D call TRBD1 (5 bases). The germline V and J ends were trimmed by 4 bases and 5 bases, with 19 bases remaining between them. Germline-derived CDR1 and CDR2 are SGHDT and YYEEEE. This CDR3 has 17 residues. DNA for the CDR3: TGTGCCAGCAGCGGACAATGGATCGACAGAAATAATTCACCCCTCCACTTT. Protein: CASSGQWIDRNNSPLHF.

The gene calls are TRBV4-2 and TRBJ1-3; D remains unclear. The CDR3 totals 14 residues. Trimming stripped 1 base from V and 2 bases from J, with 6 bases between. Germline V gene sequence: CDR1 LGHNA, CDR2 YNFKEQ. CDR3 in amino acids: CASSQGQAGNTIYF. CDR3 DNA sequence: TGTGCCAGCAGCCAAGGGCAGGCTGGAAACACCATATATTTT.

This clonotype has only a few counts. The chain is built from TRBV7-2 and TRBJ2-4; TRBD1 or TRBD2 may be the D gene (5 bases each). Germline CDR1 SGHTA, CDR2 FQGNSA. Between the trimmed V and J ends, which lost 5 bases and 0 bases, there was a span of 17 bases. The CDR3 sequence is 17 residues long. The CDR3 bases are TGTGCCAGCAGCCCCTGGACGGGGCTTCTAGCCAAAAACATTCAGTACTTC. It codes for CASSPWTGLLAKNIQYF.

The rearrangement joins TRBV9 to TRBJ2-1; 10 bases agree with TRBD2. The CDR3 sequence is 15 residues long. Germline assignment: CDR1 SGDLS and CDR2 YYNGEE. The J segment lost 9 bases and the V segment lost 0 bases, leaving 6 bases of the junction unmatched. Here the CDR3 reads CASSVVSGGVGEQFF. Here the CDR3 DNA reads TGTGCCAGCAGCGTAGTGAGCGGGGGGGTGGGTGAGCAGTTCTTC.

This clonotype has at least ten counts. The chain joins TRBV11-1 to TRBJ2-5, with 10 bases that match TRBD1. Per the germline V gene, CDR1 is SGHAT and CDR2 is FQDESV (reference sequence). V shed 6 bases, J shed 1 base, and the junction held 14 bases outside the gene matches. CDR3 length: 18 residues. The CDR3 DNA sequence: TGTGCCAGCAGTTCCGGGACAGGGGATACAATTTTCCAAGAGACCCAGTACTTC. Residues: CASSSGTGDTIFQETQYF.